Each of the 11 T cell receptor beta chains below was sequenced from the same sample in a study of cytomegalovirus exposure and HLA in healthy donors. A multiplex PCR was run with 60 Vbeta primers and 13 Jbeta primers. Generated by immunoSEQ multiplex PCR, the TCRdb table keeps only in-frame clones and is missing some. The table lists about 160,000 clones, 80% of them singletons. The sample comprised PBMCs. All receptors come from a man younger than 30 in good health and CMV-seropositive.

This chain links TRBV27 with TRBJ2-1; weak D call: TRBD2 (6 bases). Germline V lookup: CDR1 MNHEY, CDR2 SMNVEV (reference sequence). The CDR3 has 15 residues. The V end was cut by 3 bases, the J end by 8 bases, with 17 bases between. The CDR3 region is CASSLEVGGVDEQFF. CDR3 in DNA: TGTGCCAGCAGTTTGGAGGTCGGCGGGGTGGATGAGCAGTTCTTC.

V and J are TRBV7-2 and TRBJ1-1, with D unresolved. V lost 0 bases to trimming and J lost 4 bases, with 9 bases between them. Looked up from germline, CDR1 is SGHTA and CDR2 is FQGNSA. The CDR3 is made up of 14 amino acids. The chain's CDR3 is CASSLAQSGTEAFF. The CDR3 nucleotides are TGTGCCAGCAGCTTAGCCCAAAGCGGCACTGAAGCTTTCTTT.

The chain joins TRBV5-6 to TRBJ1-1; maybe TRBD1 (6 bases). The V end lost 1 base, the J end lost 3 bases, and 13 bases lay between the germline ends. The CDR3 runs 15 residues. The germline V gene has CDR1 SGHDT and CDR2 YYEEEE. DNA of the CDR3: TGTGCCAGCAGCTTGATATTCGAGGGGGACACTGAAGCTTTCTTT. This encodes CASSLIFEGDTEAFF.

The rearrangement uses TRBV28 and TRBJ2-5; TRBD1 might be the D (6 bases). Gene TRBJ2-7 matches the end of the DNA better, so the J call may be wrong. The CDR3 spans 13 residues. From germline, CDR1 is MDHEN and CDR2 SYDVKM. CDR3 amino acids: CASRPQGTYEQYF. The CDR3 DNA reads TGTGCCAGCAGACCACAGGGTACCTACGAGCAGTACTTC.

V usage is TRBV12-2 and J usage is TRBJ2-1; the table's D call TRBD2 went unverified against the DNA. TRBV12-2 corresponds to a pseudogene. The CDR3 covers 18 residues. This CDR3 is CASRKWASGRALYNEQFF. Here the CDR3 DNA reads TGTGCAAGTCGCAAGTGGGCTAGCGGGAGGGCCTTGTACAATGAGCAGTTCTTC.

The CDR3 region has the DNA TGTGCCAGCAGTGAAGGGTGGCTAGCGGGAACCGATACGCAGTATTTT. It translates to CASSEGWLAGTDTQYF. The chain combines TRBV25-1 with TRBJ2-3, with TRBD2 matching over 9 bases. CDR3 length: 16 amino acids. V shed 2 bases and J 6 bases; nucleotides not matched to a gene: 9. Looked up from germline, CDR1 is MGHDK and CDR2 is SYGVNS.

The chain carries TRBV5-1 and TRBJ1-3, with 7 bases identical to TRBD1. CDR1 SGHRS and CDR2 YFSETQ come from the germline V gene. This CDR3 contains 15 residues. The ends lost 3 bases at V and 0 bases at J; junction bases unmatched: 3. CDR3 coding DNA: TGCGCCAGCAGCTCGGGACAGCTCTCTGGAAACACCATATATTTT. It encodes CASSSGQLSGNTIYF.

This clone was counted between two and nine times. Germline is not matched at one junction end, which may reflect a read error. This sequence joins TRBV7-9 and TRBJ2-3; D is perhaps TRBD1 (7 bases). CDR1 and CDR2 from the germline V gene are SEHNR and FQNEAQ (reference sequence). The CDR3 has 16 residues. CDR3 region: CSSSLGGRGSTDTQYF. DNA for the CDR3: TGTTCCAGCAGCTTAGGGGGCCGGGGGAGCACAGATACGCAGTATTTT.

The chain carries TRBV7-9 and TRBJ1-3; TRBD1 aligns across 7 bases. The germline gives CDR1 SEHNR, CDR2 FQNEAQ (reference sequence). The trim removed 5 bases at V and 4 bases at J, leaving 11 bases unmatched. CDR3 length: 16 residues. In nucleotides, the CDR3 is TGTGCCAGCAGCGCCACAGGGGATTTTATCGGAAACACCATATATTTT. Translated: CASSATGDFIGNTIYF.

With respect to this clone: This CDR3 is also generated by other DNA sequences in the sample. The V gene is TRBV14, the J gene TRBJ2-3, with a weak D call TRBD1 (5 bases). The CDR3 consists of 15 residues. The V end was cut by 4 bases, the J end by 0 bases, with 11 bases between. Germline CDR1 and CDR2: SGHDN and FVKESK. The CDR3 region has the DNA TGTGCCAGCAGCCCATTGACAGTCAGCACAGATACGCAGTATTTT. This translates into CASSPLTVSTDTQYF.

The CDR3 region is CASSSTENYGYTF. The CDR3 DNA reads TGTGCCAGCAGCAGTACTGAGAACTATGGCTACACCTTC. The chain couples TRBV7-9 to TRBJ1-2; D is unclear. Germline assignment: CDR1 SEHNR and CDR2 FQNEAQ (reference sequence). V gave up 5 bases and J gave up 2 bases, with 9 bases separating them. CDR3 length equals 13 residues. The entire variable domain, with the rest obtained from reference TRBV7-9 and TRBJ1-2, is as follows: DTGVSQNPRHKITKRGQNVTFRCDPISEHNRLYWYRQTLGQGPEFLTYFQNEAQLEKSRLLSDRFSAERPKGSFSTLEIQRTEQGDSAMYLCASSSTENYGYTFGSGTRLTVV.